Shown below are 29 T cell receptor beta chains from a single sample sequenced in a study of spatial heterogeneity in lung cancer. TCRdb redid the calling of the 5' RACE reads with MiXCR, one entry per CDR3 protein. Counted here are roughly 110,000 distinct CDR3 sequences, 10% to 13% occurring once; the ten biggest clones make up 24%. Time point of the sample: blood at routine non-recurrence follow-up after resection. The source was PBMCs, collected at follow-up. The receptors were sampled from a female donor with early-stage non-small cell lung cancer.

This clonotype appeared a few times. The chain recombines TRBV5-1 with TRBJ1-1, with a tentative D call TRBD1 (6 bases). Germline CDR1 is SGHRS and CDR2 is YFSETQ. V was shortened by 6 bases and J by 4 bases, with 16 bases between the two germline ends. CDR3 length: 14 amino acids. The CDR3 nucleotides read TGCGCCAGCACTAGACAGGCCGTGGGCACTGAAGCTTTCTTT. It yields the protein CASTRQAVGTEAFF.

The chain carries TRBV20-1 and TRBJ2-3; 10 bases match TRBD2. The V segment lost 4 bases and the J segment 4 bases; nucleotides outside the gene matches: 11. Germline loops: CDR1 DFQATT, CDR2 SNEGSKA (reference sequence). The CDR3 loop spans 16 amino acids. CDR3 in DNA: TGCAGTGCTATTGACACAGGGACTAGCGCCGCAGATACGCAGTATTTT. Translation gives CSAIDTGTSAADTQYF.

CDR3 in amino acids: CAWSVGITNNEQFF. The CDR3 coding sequence is TGTGCCTGGAGTGTAGGTATCACGAACAATGAGCAGTTCTTC. The chain recombines TRBV30 with TRBJ2-1, with unresolved D. The CDR3 sequence is 14 residues long. V lost 0 bases and J 5 bases, leaving 11 bases between the germline ends. Looked up from germline, CDR1 is GTSNPN and CDR2 is SVGIG (reference sequence).

The chain employs TRBV5-1 and TRBJ1-4; TRBD1 matches at 7 bases. There are 13 residues in the CDR3. Per the germline V gene, CDR1 is SGHRS and CDR2 is YFSETQ. J was trimmed by 3 bases and V by 6 bases; bases with no gene match: 2. The CDR3 DNA reads as TGCGCCAGCAATCAGGGGGCTAATGAAAAACTGTTTTTT. It is translated as CASNQGANEKLFF. Full variable domain (outside the CDR3, taken from reference TRBV5-1 and TRBJ1-4): KAGVTQTPRYLIKTRGQQVTLSCSPISGHRSVSWYQQTPGQGLQFLFEYFSETQRNKGNFPGRFSGRQFSNSRSEMNVSTLELGDSALYLCASNQGANEKLFFGSGTQLSVL.

This clonotype was seen only a few times. The rearrangement uses TRBV29-1 and TRBJ2-1, with 9 bases lining up with TRBD2. V shed 4 bases and J 9 bases; nucleotides not matched to a gene: 7. The CDR3 spans 13 residues. CDR1 and CDR2 from the germline V gene are SQVTM and ANQGSEA. CDR3: CSVGASGTGEQFF. The CDR3 DNA is TGCAGCGTTGGGGCTAGCGGGACGGGTGAGCAGTTCTTC.

This clonotype was observed many times. The chain couples TRBV20-1 to TRBJ1-5; 9 nucleotides align to TRBD1. Unmatched junction bases numbered 16, after V lost 6 bases and J lost 4 bases. Per the germline V gene, CDR1 is DFQATT and CDR2 is SNEGSKA (reference sequence). CDR3 length: 17 residues. The CDR3 here is CSATPRTGVPLNQPQHF. In nucleotides, the CDR3 is TGCAGTGCCACCCCGCGGACAGGGGTGCCCCTAAATCAGCCCCAGCATTTT.

This clonotype was counted many times. CDR3 residues: CASSVAENYGYTF. The CDR3 DNA follows: TGTGCCAGCTCCGTAGCCGAGAACTATGGCTACACCTTC. The chain employs TRBV21-1 and TRBJ1-2. TRBV21-1 is a pseudogene locus. This CDR3 has 13 residues.

This clonotype was seen ten or more times. This sequence joins TRBV5-1 and TRBJ2-2; D remains ambiguous. This CDR3 region has 16 residues. CDR1 is SGHRS, CDR2 YFSETQ, per germline. With 4 bases removed from V and 6 bases from J, the gap between germline ends came to 19 bases. Written as DNA, the CDR3 is TGCGCCAGCAGCCCGCCAGACTTTCCTTTGTCCGGGGAGCTGTTTTTT. Its protein product is CASSPPDFPLSGELFF.

There are a few counts of this clonotype. The genes are TRBV4-3 and TRBJ2-5; 10 nucleotides match TRBD2. The V segment lost 1 base and the J segment 5 bases; nucleotides outside the gene matches: 4. The CDR3 is made up of 15 amino acids. CDR1 and CDR2 (germline): LGHNA, YSLEER. CDR3 nucleotide sequence: TGCGCCAGCAGCCAAGGGCTAGCGGGAGATGAGACCCAGTACTTC. Protein sequence: CASSQGLAGDETQYF.

In its sample, this clonotype was seen many times. This chain uses TRBV4-2 with TRBJ2-1, with TRBD1 identical over 8 bases. CDR1 is LGHNA, CDR2 YNFKEQ, per germline. V shed 1 base and J 2 bases; nucleotides not matched to a gene: 1. CDR3 length: 15 residues. The CDR3 nucleotides are TGTGCCAGCAGCCAAGGGGGACAGGCCTACAATGAGCAGTTCTTC. This translates into CASSQGGQAYNEQFF.

This clonotype appeared a few times. The chain links TRBV12-3 or TRBV12-4 to TRBJ2-3; 8 nucleotides match TRBD1. The CDR3 runs to 14 residues. After removal of 4 bases from V and 3 bases from J, the junction contained 3 bases not matched to a gene. CDR3: CASSWTGKTDTQYF. In nucleotides, the CDR3 is TGTGCCAGCAGTTGGACAGGGAAAACAGATACGCAGTATTTT.

The chain links TRBV7-9 to TRBJ2-7, with a possible D match to TRBD2 (5 bases). The CDR3 is 13 residues long. In germline, CDR1 is SEHNR, CDR2 FQNEAQ (reference sequence). V was shortened by 6 bases and J by 2 bases, with 11 bases between the two germline ends. In DNA, the CDR3 is TGTGCCAGCAGTAGGAGCGGAACCTACGAGCAGTACGTC. Protein product: CASSRSGTYEQYV.

In this sample, this clonotype turned up many times. J is TRBJ2-1 and V is TRBV6-6; 12 bases are a match to TRBD2. The J segment lost 10 bases and the V segment lost 5 bases, leaving 3 bases of the junction unmatched. Germline V gives CDR1 MNHNY, CDR2 SVGAGI (reference sequence). This CDR3 comprises 13 residues. CDR3 in amino acids: CASSHGLAGEQFF. In nucleotides, the CDR3 is TGTGCCAGCAGTCACGGACTAGCGGGAGAGCAGTTCTTC.

The chain combines TRBV28 with TRBJ1-2; D gene ambiguous. Germline CDR1 is MDHEN and CDR2 is SYDVKM. The CDR3 contains 11 residues. Trimming pared 6 bases from V and 3 bases from J, leaving 5 bases between. This chain's CDR3 is CASRRDYGYTF. Here the CDR3 DNA reads TGTGCCAGCAGACGGGACTATGGCTACACCTTC.

This chain links TRBV28 with TRBJ2-2; TRBD1 matches 11 bases. Germline loops: CDR1 MDHEN, CDR2 SYDVKM. The CDR3 has 15 amino acids. V was clipped by 8 bases and J by 5 bases; unmatched bases: 7. CDR3: CASRDRGSRTGELFF. The CDR3 DNA follows: TGTGCCAGCCGGGACAGGGGGTCGCGGACCGGGGAGCTGTTTTTT. The complete variable domain, with remaining parts taken from reference TRBV28 and TRBJ2-2, reads DVKVTQSSRYLVKRTGEKVFLECVQDMDHENMFWYRQDPGLGLRLIYFSYDVKMKEKGDIPEGYSVSREKKERFSLILESASTNQTSMYLCASRDRGSRTGELFFGEGSRLTVL.

The rearrangement uses TRBV30 and TRBJ1-5; D call uncertain. Germline V gene data show CDR1 as GTSNPN and CDR2 as SVGIG (reference sequence). V lost 4 bases to trimming and J lost 4 bases, with 11 bases between them. The CDR3 has 13 amino acids. The CDR3 DNA follows: TGTGCCTGGAATCAGGTGCATAATCAGCCCCAGCATTTT. Encoded protein: CAWNQVHNQPQHF.

V is TRBV28 and J is TRBJ2-7; the D gene could be TRBD1 or TRBD2 (5 bases each). CDR3 length equals 13 residues. The V gene lost 7 bases and the J gene lost 3 bases, with 13 bases spanning the gap. Germline V gives CDR1 MDHEN, CDR2 SYDVKM. CDR3 coding DNA: TGTGCCAGCAACTCCGGGACGAGCTACGAGCAGTACTTC. Encoded protein: CASNSGTSYEQYF.

The chain joins TRBV5-1 to TRBJ2-3, with D perhaps TRBD1 (6 bases). The ends were cut back, 0 bases at V and 3 bases at J, with 8 bases in the middle. The CDR3 length is 14 residues. Germline V gene lookup returns CDR1 SGHRS and CDR2 YFSETQ. The CDR3 sequence is CASSLDQGTDTQYF. Written as DNA, the CDR3 is TGCGCCAGCAGCTTGGATCAGGGGACAGATACGCAGTATTTT. The full variable domain, completed using reference TRBV5-1 and TRBJ2-3, is KAGVTQTPRYLIKTRGQQVTLSCSPISGHRSVSWYQQTPGQGLQFLFEYFSETQRNKGNFPGRFSGRQFSNSRSEMNVSTLELGDSALYLCASSLDQGTDTQYFGPGTRLTVL.

This clonotype was counted many times. The rearrangement uses TRBV18 and TRBJ2-2, with D tentatively TRBD1 (5 bases). This CDR3 comprises 13 residues. Between the trimmed V and J ends, which lost 4 bases and 9 bases, there was a span of 12 bases. CDR1 is KGHSH and CDR2 is LQKENI in the germline V gene. In nucleotides, the CDR3 is TGTGCCAGCTCACTGGCTGGACAACGGGAGCTGTTTTTT. Its translation is CASSLAGQRELFF.

This clonotype was seen a few times. The V call is TRBV29-1, the J call TRBJ2-1; maybe TRBD1 (5 bases). V was clipped by 4 bases and J by 5 bases, with 9 bases between them. Germline CDR1 SQVTM, CDR2 ANQGSEA. The CDR3 length is 12 residues. The CDR3 DNA follows: TGCAGCGTTGGACAGCCCGACAATGAGCAGTTCTTC. This gives the protein CSVGQPDNEQFF.

This clonotype was seen at least ten times. This chain connects TRBV29-1 to TRBJ2-1; D uncertain. Germline CDR1 and CDR2: SQVTM and ANQGSEA. CDR3 size: 15 residues. V was cut by 2 bases and J by 10 bases, with 21 bases left in between. The CDR3 loop reads CSVELDHQRIGEQFF. The CDR3 nucleotides are TGCAGCGTTGAATTGGACCACCAACGAATTGGGGAGCAGTTCTTC.

The chain joins TRBV24-1 to TRBJ1-4, with 11 bases matching TRBD1. V trimming: 2 bases; J trimming: 7 bases; junction bases outside the gene matches: 2. The germline V gene encodes CDR1 KGHDR and CDR2 SFDVKD. CDR3 length: 15 residues. In DNA, the CDR3 is TGTGCCACCAGTGATTCGGGGACAGGGGGTGAAAAACTGTTTTTT. Protein product: CATSDSGTGGEKLFF.

At least ten counts were recorded for this clonotype. The genes are TRBV2 and TRBJ1-5; D not resolved. Deletions cut 4 bases from V and 2 bases from J, with 9 bases between. This CDR3 is 14 amino acids long. Germline assignment: CDR1 SNHLY and CDR2 FYNNEI. The CDR3 bases are TGTGCCAGCAGTGGGCAGAGCGGCAATCAGCCCCAGCATTTT. It encodes CASSGQSGNQPQHF. The entire variable domain, with the rest obtained from reference TRBV2 and TRBJ1-5, is as follows: EPEVTQTPSHQVTQMGQEVILRCVPISNHLYFYWYRQILGQKVEFLVSFYNNEISEKSEIFDDQFSVERPDGSNFTLKIRSTKLEDSAMYFCASSGQSGNQPQHFGDGTRLSIL.

The chain combines TRBV15 with TRBJ2-1; D is possibly TRBD1 (5 bases). Germline CDR1 is LNHNV and CDR2 is YYDKDF (reference sequence). The V gene lost 9 bases and the J gene lost 6 bases, with 15 bases spanning the gap. This CDR3 has 13 residues. Written as DNA, the CDR3 is TGTGCCACAGGGGTCATAACTGGCAATGAGCAGTTCTTC. Residues: CATGVITGNEQFF. Looking up the rest from reference TRBV15 and TRBJ2-1 gives the full variable domain: DAMVIQNPRYQVTQFGKPVTLSCSQTLNHNVMYWYQQKSSQAPKLLFHYYDKDFNNEADTPDNFQSRRPNTSFCFLDIRSPGLGDTAMYLCATGVITGNEQFFGPGTRLTVL.

This clonotype was counted between two and nine times. This rearrangement joins TRBV18 to TRBJ1-2, with D unclear. Germline-derived CDR1 and CDR2 are KGHSH and LQKENI. This CDR3 contains 14 residues. V was shortened by 0 bases and J by 3 bases, with 8 bases between the two germline ends. Here the CDR3 DNA reads TGTGCCAGCTCACCACCAGCCTTGGACTATGGCTACACCTTC. It codes for CASSPPALDYGYTF.

The chain employs TRBV10-3 and TRBJ1-1; D gene ambiguous. The germline gives CDR1 ENHRY, CDR2 SYGVKD. The CDR3 runs to 15 residues. Trimming removed 7 bases from V and 2 bases from J, with 17 bases in between. For the CDR3, the DNA is TGTGCCATCAATAAGCGCGGCGCCGATAACACTGAAGCTTTCTTT. It encodes CAINKRGADNTEAFF.

In this sample, this clonotype turned up a few times. The chain combines TRBV19 with TRBJ1-2; 7 bases match TRBD1. This CDR3 has 16 residues. Germline V gene data show CDR1 as LNHDA and CDR2 as SQIVND (reference sequence). Losses at the gene ends were 5 bases for V and 1 base for J; bases not matched to a gene: 10. CDR3 sequence: CASSPSGTAINYGYTF. For the CDR3, the DNA is TGTGCCAGTAGTCCATCCGGGACAGCAATTAACTATGGCTACACCTTC.

This chain uses TRBV28 with TRBJ1-2; D uncertain. CDR1 is MDHEN and CDR2 is SYDVKM in the germline V gene. This CDR3 spans 16 amino acids. The germline V and J ends were trimmed by 1 base and 4 bases, with 16 bases remaining between them. CDR3 sequence reads: CASSLFSEGGLYGYTF. The CDR3 region has the DNA TGTGCCAGCAGTTTATTCTCGGAGGGAGGCCTCTATGGCTACACCTTC.

This clonotype was counted at least ten times. The chain couples TRBV4-2 to TRBJ2-1; D is undetermined. CDR1 and CDR2 (germline): LGHNA, YNFKEQ. Trimming took 1 base from V and 6 from J, leaving 19 bases between them. CDR3 length: 17 residues. The DNA for the CDR3 is TGTGCCAGCAGCCAAGTCGGGCCCAGTTGGTTTACCAATGAGCAGTTCTTC. Translated, it gives CASSQVGPSWFTNEQFF.